What follows are 22 T cell receptor beta chains derived from one specimen sequenced in a study of CD8 T cells in Susac syndrome. About 0.5 to 1 ug RNA was reverse transcribed with random hexamers. MiXCR, applied by TCRdb to the immunoSEQ multiplex PCR reads, yields one record per CDR3 protein. This table holds approximately 120,000 distinct CDR3 sequences, about 92% found once. The specimen sequenced was CD8+ T cells from PBMCs. The receptors stem from a human donor with multiple sclerosis.

The chain recombines TRBV2 with TRBJ2-7; TRBD2 matches at 11 bases. V was clipped by 7 bases and J by 5 bases; unmatched bases: 7. This CDR3 is built from 14 residues. Germline V gene lookup returns CDR1 SNHLY and CDR2 FYNNEI. CDR3 sequence reads: CASISETSGNEQYV. As DNA, the CDR3 is TGTGCCAGCATATCGGAGACTAGCGGGAACGAGCAGTACGTC.

The gene calls are TRBV7-3 and TRBJ1-1; possible D gene TRBD1, 6 bases. Trimming removed 1 base at V and 4 bases at J, with 16 bases between. The CDR3 extends over 16 amino acids. Germline values: CDR1 SGHTA, CDR2 FQGTGA. CDR3 bases: TGTGCCAGCAGCTTAATGGGCGGGGGGGCGATCACTGAAGCTTTCTTT. Translation gives CASSLMGGGAITEAFF.

The rearrangement uses TRBV29-1 and TRBJ2-7; D remains unclear. The CDR3 runs to 12 residues. The V end was cut by 4 bases, the J end by 0 bases, with 7 bases between. In germline, CDR1 is SQVTM, CDR2 ANQGSEA. In nucleotides, the CDR3 is TGCAGCGTTGCAATCAGCTCCTACGAGCAGTACGTC. It specifies CSVAISSYEQYV.

This rearrangement joins TRBV20-1 to TRBJ2-7; a weak D match, TRBD2 (7 bases). Germline loops: CDR1 DFQATT, CDR2 SNEGSKA (reference sequence). This CDR3 has 13 residues. With 6 bases removed from V and 4 bases from J, the gap between germline ends came to 16 bases. CDR3: CSAIGGPRYEQYF. As DNA, the CDR3 is TGCAGTGCCATCGGGGGGCCCAGGTACGAGCAGTACTTC.

This chain links TRBV29-1 with TRBJ2-1, with D possibly TRBD2 on 6 matching bases. The CDR3 runs 12 residues. Germline values: CDR1 SQVTM, CDR2 ANQGSEA. Trimming cost V 4 bases and J 5 bases, with 9 bases left between them. DNA for the CDR3: TGCAGCGTTGTTGGAGGGGACAATGAGCAGTTCTTC. It is translated as CSVVGGDNEQFF.

This rearrangement joins TRBV27 to TRBJ1-4; tentative D call: TRBD1 (6 bases). The germline gives CDR1 MNHEY, CDR2 SMNVEV (reference sequence). This CDR3 has 14 amino acids. The ends were cut back, 2 bases at V and 8 bases at J, with 12 bases in the middle. The CDR3 reads CASSLQGGAEKLFF. The CDR3 DNA sequence: TGTGCCAGCAGTTTACAAGGGGGGGCAGAAAAACTGTTTTTT.

The V gene is TRBV30, the J gene TRBJ2-1; 8 positions agree with TRBD1. CDR3 length equals 16 residues. Germline CDR1 reads GTSNPN; CDR2 reads SVGIG (reference sequence). The trim removed 0 bases at V and 8 bases at J, leaving 12 bases unmatched. The DNA of the CDR3 is TGTGCCTGGAGTGTAAATCCCAAGACAGGGGTCGATGAGCAGTTCTTC. Translation gives CAWSVNPKTGVDEQFF.

The V gene is TRBV5-4, the J gene TRBJ2-6; tentative D call: TRBD2 (6 bases). Trimming left V 1 base short and J 0 bases short, with 11 bases between. This CDR3 comprises 17 residues. Germline assignment: CDR1 SGHNT and CDR2 YYREEE (reference sequence). The CDR3 is CASSLRWGDSGANVLTF. As DNA, the CDR3 is TGTGCCAGCAGCTTGAGGTGGGGGGACTCTGGGGCCAACGTCCTGACTTTC.

This rearrangement joins TRBV6-2 or TRBV6-3 to TRBJ2-3; D is unclear. V lost 6 bases to trimming and J lost 0 bases, with 13 bases between them. There are 15 residues in the CDR3. Per the germline V gene, CDR1 is MNHEY and CDR2 is SVGEGT. This CDR3 reads CASSQDQPSTDTQYF. The CDR3, as DNA: TGTGCCAGCAGCCAAGACCAGCCTAGCACAGATACGCAGTATTTT.

The CDR3: CASSGPILSSYNEQFF. The CDR3 region has the DNA TGTGCCAGCAGCGGTCCCATCCTGAGCTCCTACAATGAGCAGTTCTTC. The chain has TRBV9 and TRBJ2-1, with no clear D. CDR1 and CDR2 from the germline V gene are SGDLS and YYNGEE. The germline V and J ends were trimmed by 3 bases and 0 bases, with 13 bases remaining between them. This CDR3 spans 16 amino acids.

V gene TRBV27 combines with J gene TRBJ2-2; 12 bases line up with TRBD2. After removal of 3 bases from V and 0 bases from J, the junction contained 2 bases not matched to a gene. The CDR3 covers 17 residues. CDR1 is MNHEY and CDR2 is SMNVEV in the germline V gene (reference sequence). DNA for the CDR3: TGTGCCAGCAGTTTCGGACTAGCGGGGTCGAACACCGGGGAGCTGTTTTTT. Translation gives CASSFGLAGSNTGELFF.

The chain recombines TRBV5-1 with TRBJ2-7; D may be TRBD1 or TRBD2 (5 bases each). The CDR3 is made up of 18 amino acids. V lost 3 bases, J lost 2 bases, and 24 bases lay in between. CDR1 SGHRS and CDR2 YFSETQ come from the germline V gene. CDR3: CASSSRPMSGLRAYEQYF. The CDR3 nucleotides are TGCGCCAGCAGCTCCCGACCAATGTCGGGGCTACGAGCCTACGAGCAGTACTTC. The full variable domain, completed using reference TRBV5-1 and TRBJ2-7, is KAGVTQTPRYLIKTRGQQVTLSCSPISGHRSVSWYQQTPGQGLQFLFEYFSETQRNKGNFPGRFSGRQFSNSRSEMNVSTLELGDSALYLCASSSRPMSGLRAYEQYFGPGTRLTVT.

The chain uses TRBV5-1 and TRBJ2-1; 8 bases are shared with TRBD2. J lost 4 bases, V lost 1 base, and 4 bases had no gene match. CDR3 length: 15 residues. Germline V gives CDR1 SGHRS, CDR2 YFSETQ. The CDR3: CASSLRVAGYNEQFF. In DNA form, the CDR3 reads TGCGCCAGCAGCTTGAGGGTAGCGGGGTACAATGAGCAGTTCTTC.

CDR3 residues: CASNWGETQYF. CDR3 coding DNA: TGCGCCAGCAACTGGGGGGAGACCCAGTACTTC. The chain has TRBV5-1 and TRBJ2-5, with D perhaps assigned TRBD1 or TRBD2 (5 bases each). V was clipped by 6 bases and J by 5 bases, with 8 bases between them. This CDR3 is 11 amino acids long. Germline values: CDR1 SGHRS, CDR2 YFSETQ.

This chain links TRBV28 with TRBJ2-5, with a weak D call TRBD1 (6 bases). Deletions cut 11 bases from V and 1 base from J, with 20 bases between. The V gene's germline CDR1 is MDHEN and CDR2 SYDVKM. The CDR3 totals 15 residues. CDR3 DNA: TGTGCCGTCAGGGGTGGGGGCCAGATCCAAGAGACCCAGTACTTC. Translated: CAVRGGGQIQETQYF.

The rearrangement joins TRBV20-1 to TRBJ1-3; TRBD1 matches 9 bases. Germline assignment: CDR1 DFQATT and CDR2 SNEGSKA (reference sequence). With V trimmed by 6 bases and J by 3 bases, 6 bases remained unmatched. This CDR3 is built from 14 residues. The CDR3 nucleotides read TGCAGTGCCAGGGGACAGGGCGGTGGAAACACCATATATTTT. This sequence encodes CSARGQGGGNTIYF.

The V call is TRBV5-4, the J call TRBJ1-1; D perhaps matches TRBD1 (6 bases). This CDR3 has 15 residues. Germline V gene lookup returns CDR1 SGHNT and CDR2 YYREEE (reference sequence). V shed 0 bases and J shed 4 bases, with 13 bases lying between them. The CDR3 protein is CASSLGQGRGTEAFF. The CDR3 DNA sequence: TGTGCCAGCAGCTTGGGTCAGGGCAGGGGCACTGAAGCTTTCTTT.

J is TRBJ2-7 and V is TRBV4-1, with D perhaps TRBD1 (5 bases). This CDR3 is 16 amino acids long. V lost 1 base and J lost 5, with 18 bases in between. Germline V gene lookup returns CDR1 MGHRA and CDR2 YSYEKL. CDR3 bases: TGCGCCAGCAGCCAAGGGGGCGACAAGACCCTAGACGAGCAGTACTTC. This encodes CASSQGGDKTLDEQYF.

The chain carries TRBV29-1 and TRBJ2-7; 14 nucleotides line up with TRBD2. With V trimmed by 7 bases and J by 0 bases, 5 bases remained unmatched. The germline V gene has CDR1 SQVTM and CDR2 ANQGSEA. The CDR3 has 15 residues. CDR3 sequence (DNA): TGCAGCGCCCTAGGGACTAGCGGGAGCTCCTACGAGCAGTACGTC. This encodes CSALGTSGSSYEQYV.

The gene calls are TRBV6-1 and TRBJ2-3, with TRBD1 matching 7 bases. J gave up 3 bases and V 3 bases, and 6 bases lay outside the gene matches. This CDR3 is built from 15 residues. Germline values: CDR1 MNHNS, CDR2 SASEGT. The CDR3 loop reads CASSEPGQVTDTQYF. The CDR3 nucleotides read TGTGCCAGCAGTGAGCCCGGACAGGTGACAGATACGCAGTATTTT.

The chain is built from TRBV15 and TRBJ2-1; D unclear. The germline CDR1 and CDR2 sequences are LNHNV and YYDKDF (reference sequence). The CDR3 has 12 amino acids. V was shortened by 5 bases and J by 10 bases, with 12 bases between the two germline ends. The CDR3 DNA is TGTGCCACCAGCGGTGGCAAACCAGAGCAGTTCTTC. It translates to CATSGGKPEQFF.

The gene calls are TRBV20-1 and TRBJ2-5; no clear D. Trimming pared 0 bases from V and 4 bases from J, leaving 3 bases between. The CDR3 covers 11 residues. CDR1 is DFQATT, CDR2 SNEGSKA, per germline (reference sequence). The CDR3 sequence: CSARDLETQYF. For the CDR3, the DNA is TGCAGTGCTAGAGATTTAGAGACCCAGTACTTC.